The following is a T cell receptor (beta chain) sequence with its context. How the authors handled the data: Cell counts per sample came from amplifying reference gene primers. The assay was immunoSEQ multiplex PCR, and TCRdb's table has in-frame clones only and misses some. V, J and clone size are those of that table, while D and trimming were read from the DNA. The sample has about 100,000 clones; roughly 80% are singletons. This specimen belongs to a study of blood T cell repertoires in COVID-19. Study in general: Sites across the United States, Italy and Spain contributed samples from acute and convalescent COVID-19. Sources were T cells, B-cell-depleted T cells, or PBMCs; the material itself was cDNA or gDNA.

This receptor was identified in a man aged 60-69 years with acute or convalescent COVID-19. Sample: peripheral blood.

The CDR3 region has the DNA TGTGCCAGCAGCGCGGACACTGCAACTAATGAAAAACTGTTTTTT. As protein: CASSADTATNEKLFF. This sequence joins TRBV5-4 and TRBJ1-4; D possibly corresponds to TRBD1 (5 bases). The CDR3 is 15 residues long. Germline V gene sequence: CDR1 SGHNT, CDR2 YYREEE (reference sequence). The V end lost 4 bases, the J end lost 0 bases, and 10 bases lay between the germline ends.